One and the same sample provided the 5 T cell receptor beta chains below, sequenced in a study of blood T cell repertoires in COVID-19. The repertoire was sequenced with immunoSEQ multiplex PCR; TCRdb's copy has only in-frame clones and lacks some. In the table there are 40,000 or so clones, about 86% of which are singletons. The sequencing input was peripheral blood. These receptor sequences come from a man aged 40-55 years with active COVID-19.

The rearrangement links TRBV7-3 to TRBJ2-1; 11 nucleotides agree with TRBD1. Germline values: CDR1 SGHTA, CDR2 FQGTGA. The V gene end was trimmed by 3 bases and the J gene end by 7 bases; junction bases not matched to a gene: 14. The CDR3 has 18 amino acids. The CDR3 loop reads CASSFPGTGGGYGNEQFF. In DNA, the CDR3 is TGTGCCAGCAGCTTTCCCGGGACAGGGGGAGGGTATGGGAATGAGCAGTTCTTC.

This clone was observed once. This chain joins TRBV7-2 and TRBJ2-7; 7 bases are shared with TRBD1. Germline V gene sequence: CDR1 SGHTA, CDR2 FQGNSA. CDR3 length equals 14 residues. J was trimmed by 3 bases and V by 5 bases; bases with no gene match: 7. The chain's CDR3 is CASSPPGQIYEQYF. CDR3 bases: TGTGCCAGCAGCCCCCCGGGACAGATCTACGAGCAGTACTTC.

In its sample, this clone was seen a few times. This chain links TRBV19 with TRBJ1-6, with TRBD1 matching over 11 bases. The ends lost 10 bases at V and 7 bases at J; junction bases unmatched: 12. This CDR3 region has 16 residues. Germline V CDR1 and CDR2: LNHDA, SQIVND (reference sequence). The CDR3 bases are TGTGCCACCCAGATGTCCGGGACAGGGGGAAATTCACCCCTCCACTTT. Its translation is CATQMSGTGGNSPLHF. The full variable domain, completed using reference TRBV19 and TRBJ1-6, is DGGITQSPKYLFRKEGQNVTLSCEQNLNHDAMYWYRQDPGQGLRLIYYSQIVNDFQKGDIAEGYSVSREKKESFPLTVTSAQKNPTAFYLCATQMSGTGGNSPLHFGNGTRLTVT.

By proportion, this clone is medium-sized. V gene TRBV10-3 combines with J gene TRBJ1-6; TRBD1 is a possible D gene (6 bases). Germline V CDR1 and CDR2: ENHRY, SYGVKD. The CDR3 runs 15 residues. With 6 bases removed from V and 5 bases from J, the gap between germline ends came to 14 bases. The CDR3 sequence is CAIRPGRTDNSPLHF. For the CDR3, the DNA is TGTGCCATCAGACCGGGACGGACAGATAATTCACCCCTCCACTTT.

This clone was seen more than once but under ten times. The CDR3 protein is CASSLPGDREQGVYGYTF. DNA of the CDR3: TGTGCCAGCAGCTTACCAGGGGACAGGGAACAGGGGGTCTATGGCTACACCTTC. The chain uses TRBV7-4 and TRBJ1-2; 9 bases agree with TRBD1. Trimming at V came to 2 bases and at J to 4 bases, leaving 14 bases not matched to a gene. Germline CDR1 reads SGHVT; CDR2 reads SQSDAQ. The CDR3 length is 18 residues. Variable domain in full (rest from reference TRBV7-4 and TRBJ1-2): GAGVSQSPRYKVAKRGRDVALRCDSISGHVTLYWYRQTLGQGSEVLTYSQSDAQRDKSGRPSGRFSAERPERSVSTLKIQRTEQGDSAVYLCASSLPGDREQGVYGYTFGSGTRLTVV.